This T cell receptor beta chain was sequenced during a study of T cells after yellow fever vaccination. Study context: Preparation of the low-cell-number fractions used SMART-Seq v4 Ultra Low Input.

The V gene end was trimmed by 3 bases and the J gene end by 14 bases; junction bases not matched to a gene: 12. CDR3 length: 13 amino acids. The germline V gene encodes CDR1 SQVTM and CDR2 ANQGSEA. In this sample, this clonotype turned up a few times. Its specificity is not known. Study-wide results and limits: Reappearance after the booster was observed for most primary-vaccination clones (96% CD4, over 70% CD8).

Researchers made TCR cDNA using 5'RACE template switching, and this step added a universal primer site and UMIs. In TCRdb, the 5' RACE reads were re-called with MiXCR into one record per CDR3 protein. This table holds under 400,000 distinct CDR3 sequences, more than 9% found once. This TCR was recovered from a man between 18 and 35 years old who received the YFV17D yellow fever vaccine. This chain connects TRBV29-1 to TRBJ2-1; 8 bases line up with TRBD2. The material sequenced was PBMCs, taken on the day of the first yellow fever vaccination. The chain's CDR3 is CSVDPAGEYRKFF. As DNA, the CDR3 is TGCAGCGTTGATCCAGCGGGGGAGTATAGGAAGTTCTTC.